Below, 23 T cell receptor beta chains from the same sample are listed, as sequenced in a study of T cell responses to AZD1222 COVID-19 vaccine. Clones were sequenced by immunoSEQ multiplex PCR, and TCRdb holds only the in-frame ones, with some missing. The sample has tens of thousands of clones, roughly 88% seen once. This material consisted of peripheral blood, taken 28 days after the second AZD1222 dose. The source of these receptors is an adult who received the AZD1222 COVID-19 vaccine.

The chain links TRBV7-3 to TRBJ2-3; perhaps TRBD2 as D (5 bases). Germline CDR1 is SGHTA and CDR2 is FQGTGA. This CDR3 contains 14 residues. V gave up 5 bases and J gave up 3 bases, with 12 bases separating them. CDR3 DNA: TGTGCCAGCAGCCGCGGGCTAGCTACAGATACGCAGTATTTT. Residues: CASSRGLATDTQYF.

This chain's CDR3 is CASSQQGAREQYF. The CDR3 DNA sequence: TGTGCCAGTAGCCAACAAGGGGCGCGCGAGCAGTACTTC. The gene calls are TRBV19 and TRBJ2-7; weak D call: TRBD1 (5 bases). Trimming took 6 bases from V and 6 from J, leaving 15 bases between them. There are 13 residues in the CDR3. CDR1 is LNHDA and CDR2 is SQIVND in the germline V gene (reference sequence). Based on the CDR3 plus reference TRBV19 and TRBJ2-7, the full variable domain is DGGITQSPKYLFRKEGQNVTLSCEQNLNHDAMYWYRQDPGQGLRLIYYSQIVNDFQKGDIAEGYSVSREKKESFPLTVTSAQKNPTAFYLCASSQQGAREQYFGPGTRLTVT.

The chain joins TRBV5-1 to TRBJ2-1; 7 bases line up with TRBD1. The CDR3 consists of 18 residues. Germline-derived CDR1 and CDR2 are SGHRS and YFSETQ. V was clipped by 1 base and J by 4 bases; unmatched bases: 14. DNA of the CDR3: TGCGCCAGCAGCTTGCGAAGTTCGAGGGACAGAGTTTACAATGAGCAGTTCTTC. It encodes CASSLRSSRDRVYNEQFF.

As to this clone: Other DNA sequences in the same sample also yield this CDR3. The V gene is TRBV2, the J gene TRBJ1-3; D remains ambiguous. There are 12 residues in the CDR3. Trimming took 3 bases from V and 7 from J, leaving 7 bases between them. Germline CDR1 SNHLY, CDR2 FYNNEI. The CDR3 sequence: CASSERGNTIYF. In DNA, the CDR3 is TGTGCCAGCAGTGAGAGAGGGAACACCATATATTTT.

The sample holds one count of this clone. This chain's CDR3 is CASKLDVANTGELFF. Written as DNA, the CDR3 is TGTGCCAGCAAATTGGACGTAGCGAACACCGGGGAGCTGTTTTTT. This chain connects TRBV2 to TRBJ2-2; no firm D call. Germline V lookup: CDR1 SNHLY, CDR2 FYNNEI. Trimming cost V 7 bases and J 0 bases, with 12 bases left between them. The CDR3 consists of 15 residues.

This clone was recorded once. The chain combines TRBV15 with TRBJ1-4, with unresolved D. The germline gives CDR1 LNHNV, CDR2 YYDKDF (reference sequence). The CDR3 spans 16 residues. Trimming cost V 3 bases and J 3 bases, with 14 bases left between them. The CDR3 sequence: CATSSSGRASNEKLFF. The CDR3 bases are TGTGCCACCAGCAGCTCTGGGAGGGCATCTAATGAAAAACTGTTTTTT.

This chain joins TRBV5-1 and TRBJ1-4; D is unclear. With 0 bases removed from V and 0 bases from J, the gap between germline ends came to 3 bases. The CDR3 runs to 14 residues. Germline V CDR1 and CDR2: SGHRS, YFSETQ. The CDR3 protein is CASSLDATNEKLFF. CDR3 DNA: TGCGCCAGCAGCTTGGATGCAACTAATGAAAAACTGTTTTTT.

The gene calls are TRBV6-5 and TRBJ1-5; TRBD1 aligns across 7 bases. CDR1 is MNHEY, CDR2 SVGAGI, per germline. V lost 4 bases to trimming and J lost 7 bases; unmatched junction nucleotides: 7. The CDR3 is 14 residues long. CDR3 DNA: TGTGCCAGCAGTTTTCGACAGGGACAACAGCCCCAGCATTTT. Its translation: CASSFRQGQQPQHF.

The rearrangement links TRBV7-3 to TRBJ1-1; D is uncertain. This CDR3 contains 14 residues. Trimming cost V 1 base and J 1 base, with 7 bases left between them. Looked up from germline, CDR1 is SGHTA and CDR2 is FQGTGA. The CDR3 DNA reads as TGTGCCAGCAGCTTAAGCAGCACGAACACTGAAGCTTTCTTT. This sequence encodes CASSLSSTNTEAFF.

The chain recombines TRBV29-1 with TRBJ1-5; the D gene is possibly TRBD1 (6 bases). V lost 4 bases, J lost 3 bases, and 10 bases lay in between. CDR1 SQVTM and CDR2 ANQGSEA come from the germline V gene. The length of the CDR3 is 13 residues. CDR3 sequence reads: CSVGGGNNQPQHF. The CDR3, as DNA: TGCAGCGTTGGAGGGGGAAACAATCAGCCCCAGCATTTT.

The V gene is TRBV14, the J gene TRBJ1-2, with D possibly matching TRBD1 (5 bases). Trimming cost V 1 base and J 1 base, with 22 bases left between them. This CDR3 comprises 19 residues. Germline V gene lookup returns CDR1 SGHDN and CDR2 FVKESK. The CDR3 protein is CASSQGRPGRLSRNYGYTF. CDR3 nucleotide sequence: TGTGCCAGCAGCCAAGGGCGTCCGGGACGCCTATCCCGTAACTATGGCTACACCTTC. The full variable domain, its missing parts supplied by reference TRBV14 and TRBJ1-2, is EAGVTQFPSHSVIEKGQTVTLRCDPISGHDNLYWYRRVMGKEIKFLLHFVKESKQDESGMPNNRFLAERTGGTYSTLKVQPAELEDSGVYFCASSQGRPGRLSRNYGYTFGSGTRLTVV.

This chain uses TRBV4-1 with TRBJ1-4; 8 bases fit TRBD1. This CDR3 has 16 amino acids. Losses at the gene ends were 3 bases for V and 4 bases for J; bases not matched to a gene: 7. Germline values: CDR1 MGHRA, CDR2 YSYEKL. CDR3 protein: CASSHPGGPNNEKLFF. In DNA form, the CDR3 reads TGCGCCAGCAGCCACCCAGGGGGCCCGAATAATGAAAAACTGTTTTTT.

This clone appeared once. CDR3 bases: TGTGCCTGGAGGACCAGCCTGGGCTCGGGGGGCACCTTC. It encodes CAWRTSLGSGGTF. The V gene is TRBV30, the J gene TRBJ1-2; D perhaps matches TRBD1 (5 bases). The V and J ends lost 3 bases and 13 bases respectively, with 21 bases between them. The CDR3 spans 13 residues. CDR1 GTSNPN and CDR2 SVGIG come from the germline V gene (reference sequence).

The chain recombines TRBV29-1 with TRBJ1-1; possible D gene TRBD1, 5 bases. V shed 5 bases and J shed 5 bases, with 12 bases lying between them. The CDR3 loop spans 12 amino acids. Germline values: CDR1 SQVTM, CDR2 ANQGSEA. The CDR3 DNA follows: TGCAGCGTTAGGGGAGAATATACTGAAGCTTTCTTT. The encoded protein is CSVRGEYTEAFF.

The V call is TRBV6-5, the J call TRBJ2-1, with D tentatively TRBD1 (7 bases). V was trimmed by 6 bases and J by 6 bases, leaving 18 bases between them. CDR1 is MNHEY and CDR2 is SVGAGI in the germline V gene. The CDR3 is 15 residues long. The CDR3 region has the DNA TGTGCCAGCAGCACCAGGGGGGCTTTGGGCAATGAGCAGTTCTTC. It codes for CASSTRGALGNEQFF.

V is TRBV4-3 and J is TRBJ2-2; D ambiguous. The CDR3 contains 14 residues. Germline assignment: CDR1 LGHNA and CDR2 YSLEER. V was pared by 0 bases and J by 5 bases, with 7 bases between. The CDR3 loop is CASSQDAQTGELFF. CDR3 nucleotide sequence: TGCGCCAGCAGCCAAGATGCCCAAACCGGGGAGCTGTTTTTT.

DNA for the CDR3: TGTGCCAGCAGCTTAGCGCTGGGACTAGCAACGAACACCGGGGAGCTGTTTTTT. This translates into CASSLALGLATNTGELFF. This chain links TRBV7-9 with TRBJ2-2, with 9 bases identical to TRBD2. CDR1 is SEHNR, CDR2 FQNEAQ, per germline (reference sequence). Trimming removed 0 bases from V and 0 bases from J; junction bases left unmatched: 5. The CDR3 has 18 amino acids.

This clone was counted a single time. This rearrangement joins TRBV15 to TRBJ2-5; no reliable D call. V lost 1 base to trimming and J lost 2 bases, with 8 bases between them. The CDR3 covers 14 residues. Germline assignment: CDR1 LNHNV and CDR2 YYDKDF (reference sequence). The CDR3 DNA reads TGTGCCACCAGCAGAGGTCCGGAGCAAGAGACCCAGTACTTC. Translation gives CATSRGPEQETQYF.

This chain links TRBV30 with TRBJ1-5; the D gene is possibly TRBD1 (5 bases). The CDR3 is 14 amino acids. Germline V lookup: CDR1 GTSNPN, CDR2 SVGIG (reference sequence). Between the trimmed V and J ends, which lost 4 bases and 5 bases, there was a span of 15 bases. CDR3 sequence: CAWTAGGTDQPQHF. CDR3 DNA: TGTGCCTGGACTGCCGGGGGGACCGATCAGCCCCAGCATTTT.

The chain couples TRBV15 to TRBJ1-5; D gene ambiguous. Trimming stripped 6 bases from V and 2 bases from J, with 14 bases between. The CDR3 extends over 15 amino acids. The germline gives CDR1 LNHNV, CDR2 YYDKDF (reference sequence). CDR3 region: CATSVSPGGNQPQHF. The CDR3 DNA is TGTGCCACCAGTGTTTCCCCCGGGGGCAATCAGCCCCAGCATTTT.

The chain carries TRBV28 and TRBJ2-2; D is unclear. With 6 bases removed from V and 0 bases from J, the gap between germline ends came to 8 bases. Looked up from germline, CDR1 is MDHEN and CDR2 is SYDVKM. CDR3 size: 14 residues. CDR3: CASRNRANTGELFF. The CDR3 DNA is TGTGCCAGCAGGAACAGAGCGAACACCGGGGAGCTGTTTTTT.

This chain links TRBV19 with TRBJ2-7; possibly TRBD1 for D (5 bases). The CDR3 loop spans 16 amino acids. The V and J ends lost 5 bases and 0 bases respectively, with 17 bases between them. Looked up from germline, CDR1 is LNHDA and CDR2 is SQIVND (reference sequence). The CDR3 region is CASSSQDNRFSYEQYF. The CDR3 DNA sequence: TGTGCCAGTAGTTCCCAGGACAACCGATTCTCCTACGAGCAGTACTTC. The complete variable domain, with remaining parts taken from reference TRBV19 and TRBJ2-7, reads DGGITQSPKYLFRKEGQNVTLSCEQNLNHDAMYWYRQDPGQGLRLIYYSQIVNDFQKGDIAEGYSVSREKKESFPLTVTSAQKNPTAFYLCASSSQDNRFSYEQYFGPGTRLTVT.

The chain employs TRBV5-1 and TRBJ2-1; D unclear. V lost 1 base to trimming and J lost 1 base, with 12 bases between them. CDR1 SGHRS and CDR2 YFSETQ come from the germline V gene. The CDR3 is 16 residues long. CDR3 nucleotide sequence: TGCGCCAGCAGCTTGTTGGTCGCGAGGTCCTACAATGAGCAGTTCTTC. It encodes CASSLLVARSYNEQFF.